Each of the 7 T cell receptor beta chains below was sequenced from the same sample in a study of OX40 agonist ivuxolimab in advanced cancers. The data were produced by immunoSEQ multiplex PCR, yet TCRdb's version contains in-frame clones alone and is incomplete. This table holds some 74,000 clones, roughly 90% found once. Sequences were derived from CD4+ or CD8+ T cells sorted from blood, sampled in a trial of the OX40 agonist ivuxolimab. These receptors all come from an adult with an advanced solid tumor such as melanoma, head and neck, liver or kidney cancer.

The V call is TRBV5-1, the J call TRBJ1-1; tentatively, D is TRBD1 (6 bases). CDR3 length: 15 residues. V was cut by 2 bases and J by 5 bases, with 16 bases left in between. CDR1 is SGHRS, CDR2 YFSETQ, per germline. The chain's CDR3 is CASSFLVGAETEAFF. Written as DNA, the CDR3 is TGCGCCAGCAGCTTCCTCGTGGGGGCTGAGACTGAAGCTTTCTTT.

CDR3 coding DNA: TGTGCCAGCAGCCCCTGGTCAGGGTCCTACAATGAGCAGTTCTTC. Translating gives CASSPWSGSYNEQFF. This chain uses TRBV11-2 with TRBJ2-1, with D perhaps TRBD1 (5 bases). CDR1 SGHAT and CDR2 FQNNGV come from the germline V gene. The CDR3 contains 15 residues. The V and J ends lost 5 bases and 1 base respectively, with 12 bases between them.

This chain uses TRBV7-9 with TRBJ2-7; D is tentatively TRBD1 or TRBD2 (5 bases each). The CDR3 has 15 amino acids. Trimming took off 5 bases at V and 4 bases at J, with 18 bases between the two ends. CDR1 is SEHNR, CDR2 FQNEAQ, per germline (reference sequence). The CDR3 bases are TGTGCCAGCAGCCGGAGGCAGGGCCAGTGGTACGAGCAGTACTTC. Encoded protein: CASSRRQGQWYEQYF.

The chain uses TRBV2 and TRBJ1-5; D ambiguous. Trimming took 3 bases from V and 3 from J, leaving 3 bases between them. CDR1 is SNHLY, CDR2 FYNNEI, per germline. The CDR3 covers 12 residues. CDR3 loop: CASSDHNQPQHF. Here the CDR3 DNA reads TGTGCCAGCAGTGATCACAATCAGCCCCAGCATTTT.

The chain has TRBV5-1 and TRBJ2-7; 7 bases line up with TRBD2. Losses at the gene ends were 4 bases for V and 0 bases for J; bases not matched to a gene: 7. The CDR3 spans 15 residues. From germline, CDR1 is SGHRS and CDR2 YFSETQ. CDR3 nucleotide sequence: TGCGCCAGCAGCATTATGCCGGGAGGCTCCTACGAGCAGTACTTC. Translation gives CASSIMPGGSYEQYF.

This chain uses TRBV7-2 with TRBJ1-6; 9 nucleotides match TRBD1. Losses at the gene ends were 5 bases for V and 7 bases for J; bases not matched to a gene: 6. CDR1 and CDR2 (germline): SGHTA, FQGNSA. This CDR3 spans 15 amino acids. CDR3 residues: CASSSRQGENSPLHF. Here the CDR3 DNA reads TGTGCCAGCAGCAGTAGACAGGGGGAGAATTCACCCCTCCACTTT.

CDR3 protein: CASSDLGQGSYEQYF. CDR3 nucleotide sequence: TGTGCCAGCAGCGATCTTGGACAGGGATCCTACGAGCAGTACTTC. The J gene is TRBJ2-7, the V gene TRBV6-1; 8 bases map to TRBD1. In germline, CDR1 is MNHNS, CDR2 SASEGT. The CDR3 has 15 residues. V lost 6 bases, J lost 1 base, and 8 bases stayed unmatched.